The 8 T cell receptor beta chains below were found in one sample sequenced in a study of blood T cell repertoires in COVID-19. Some clones are missing from TCRdb's copy, which holds only in-frame ones; the method was immunoSEQ multiplex PCR. This table holds about 270,000 clones, 91% found once. The sequenced sample consisted of PBMCs or T cells enriched from blood (not recorded which). These receptors were obtained from a man aged 40-55 years who had been exposed to COVID-19.

The J gene is TRBJ2-5, the V gene TRBV3-1 (or the pseudogene TRBV3-2); weak D call: TRBD2 (6 bases). The V and J ends lost 4 bases and 5 bases respectively, with 17 bases between them. CDR3 length equals 15 residues. The germline V gene has CDR1 LGHDT and CDR2 YNNKEL (reference sequence). The CDR3 is CASSPTGTSRETQYF. The CDR3 DNA reads TGTGCCAGCAGCCCGACGGGAACTAGCCGGGAGACCCAGTACTTC.

The chain uses TRBV12-5 and TRBJ2-7; maybe TRBD1 (5 bases). The V and J ends lost 7 bases and 7 bases respectively, with 23 bases between them. Looked up from germline, CDR1 is LGHNT and CDR2 is FRNRAP. CDR3 length equals 15 residues. Here the CDR3 reads CASALSQGPLGEQYF. The CDR3, as DNA: TGTGCTAGTGCCCTATCCCAGGGTCCGCTGGGGGAGCAGTACTTC.

The sample holds one count of this clone. The chain combines TRBV9 with TRBJ2-2, with 10 nucleotides matching TRBD1. Germline V gene lookup returns CDR1 SGDLS and CDR2 YYNGEE. Trimming cost V 4 bases and J 4 bases; bases outside gene matches: 7. The CDR3 has 16 residues. This chain's CDR3 is CASSIGQGVGTGELFF. The CDR3 region has the DNA TGTGCCAGCAGCATCGGACAGGGGGTCGGCACCGGGGAGCTGTTTTTT.

This clone was counted at least ten times. The rearrangement uses TRBV27 and TRBJ2-7, with TRBD1 as a possible D gene (6 bases). The germline gives CDR1 MNHEY, CDR2 SMNVEV (reference sequence). Trimming removed 2 bases at V and 2 bases at J, with 7 bases between. CDR3 length: 13 amino acids. The CDR3 sequence: CASSLGQTYEQYF. For the CDR3, the DNA is TGTGCCAGCAGTTTAGGACAGACCTACGAGCAGTACTTC.

The genes are TRBV6-2 or TRBV6-3 and TRBJ1-6; 8 bases align to TRBD1. V lost 5 bases, J lost 3 bases, and 3 bases stayed unmatched. This CDR3 region has 15 residues. Germline V gene sequence: CDR1 MNHEY, CDR2 SVGEGT. The CDR3 DNA reads as TGTGCCAGCAGTGTCGGACAGGGCTATAATTCACCCCTCCACTTT. This sequence encodes CASSVGQGYNSPLHF.

The chain employs TRBV9 and TRBJ2-7; D not resolved. The CDR3 covers 16 residues. Trimming left V 4 bases short and J 1 base short, with 18 bases between. The V gene's germline CDR1 is SGDLS and CDR2 YYNGEE. For the CDR3, the DNA is TGTGCCAGCAGCCCGGAGCTTGCGCCGCTATCCTACGAGCAGTACTTC. Translated, it gives CASSPELAPLSYEQYF.

The rearrangement joins TRBV11-2 to TRBJ1-6; 7 bases fit TRBD1. Germline V lookup: CDR1 SGHAT, CDR2 FQNNGV. Trimming took 4 bases from V and 6 from J; bases not matched to a gene: 6. The CDR3 spans 15 residues. The CDR3 region has the DNA TGTGCCAGCAGCTCTCCGGGACAGCCTAATTCACCCCTCCACTTT. Amino acid sequence: CASSSPGQPNSPLHF.

The chain has TRBV6-4 and TRBJ2-3; 7 bases agree with TRBD1. V lost 6 bases and J lost 2; bases outside the gene matches: 5. In germline, CDR1 is MRHNA, CDR2 SNTAGT. CDR3 length: 14 amino acids. The CDR3 DNA reads TGTGCCAGCAGCGCGACAGGGATCACAGATACGCAGTATTTT. This sequence encodes CASSATGITDTQYF.